This T cell receptor beta chain was observed in a study of memory CD4+ T cells and cytomegalovirus serostatus. Study at large: This sample comes from healthy Belgian adults, about nine CMV seropositive, around 26 seronegative. Overall study results and limits: Repertoires predicted CMV serostatus with median bootstrapped AUC of around 0.96.

On this clone: Its target is not known.

Single viable CD3+CD4+CD8-CD45RO+ cells were sorted as the memory CD4+ T cells. Positive selection with CD4 microbeads enriched total CD4+ T cells. V shed 7 bases, J shed 9 bases, and the junction held 14 bases outside the gene matches. Germline CDR1 reads LNHDA; CDR2 reads SQIVND (reference sequence). The CDR3 runs 16 residues. Original processing notes: After removing out-of-frame reads, over 2 million distinct TCRbeta sequences remained. Sequencing was performed with immunoSEQ multiplex PCR; in TCRdb, only in-frame clones are kept and a portion is missing. V and J calls and clone size come straight from that table; D and trimming were deduced from the DNA. The sample lists some 73,000 clones, around 80% occurring once.

The material sequenced was memory CD4+ T cells from blood. V is TRBV19 and J is TRBJ1-5, with TRBD1 identical over 11 bases. This TCR was sampled from an adult in good health and CMV-seropositive. This CDR3 reads CASNSRTGGRKRPQHF. The CDR3 region has the DNA TGTGCCAGTAATTCCAGGACAGGGGGCAGGAAGCGGCCCCAGCATTTT.